This passage covers 24 T cell receptor beta chains from one sample sequenced in a study of shared clonotypes between healthy human individuals. Here immunoSEQ multiplex PCR was the method, and the copy in TCRdb shows in-frame clones only, minus some. The sample lists over 2,000,000 clones, roughly 95% seen once, with approximately 1.7% in the top ten. Naive CD8 isolation took CD45RO-negative cells positively selected for CCR7 and excluded terminally differentiated effector memory CD45RA+ cells. The sequenced sample consisted of naive CD8+ T cells from PBMCs. Every receptor here comes from a man between 18 and 35 years old in good health. Some clones in this sample may be carry-over from other donors' samples.

Notes on this clone: The same CDR3 is also encoded by other DNA sequences in this sample. This chain connects TRBV30 to TRBJ1-1; D is undetermined. Germline V gene data show CDR1 as GTSNPN and CDR2 as SVGIG (reference sequence). The germline V and J ends were trimmed by 3 bases and 0 bases, with 8 bases remaining between them. The CDR3 covers 13 residues. The CDR3 sequence: CAWRPTVNTEAFF. The CDR3 nucleotides are TGTGCCTGGAGACCAACAGTGAACACTGAAGCTTTCTTT.

This clone appeared a single time. This chain joins TRBV19 and TRBJ2-1; no reliable D call. The ends were cut back, 1 base at V and 2 bases at J, with 9 bases in the middle. The CDR3 runs to 15 residues. Germline CDR1 and CDR2: LNHDA and SQIVND (reference sequence). DNA for the CDR3: TGTGCCAGTAGTATAGGCCCTTTAACCTACAATGAGCAGTTCTTC. Translated, it gives CASSIGPLTYNEQFF.

Comments on this clone: A read error may account for a junction end that differs from germline. The V call is TRBV28, the J call TRBJ1-5; no definite D call. CDR1 is MDHEN, CDR2 SYDVKM, per germline. This CDR3 has 12 amino acids. CDR3 DNA: TGTGCCAGCAGTTTCCCTAATCGGCCCCAGCATTTT. Translation: CASSFPNRPQHF. The whole variable domain, filled in from reference TRBV28 and TRBJ1-5, reads DVKVTQSSRYLVKRTGEKVFLECVQDMDHENMFWYRQDPGLGLRLIYFSYDVKMKEKGDIPEGYSVSREKKERFSLILESASTNQTSMYLCASSFPNRPQHFGDGTRLSIL.

The V call is TRBV19, the J call TRBJ2-5, with TRBD2 identical over 7 bases. The germline V gene has CDR1 LNHDA and CDR2 SQIVND (reference sequence). This CDR3 is 12 amino acids long. The V and J ends lost 3 bases and 10 bases, in that order; junction bases with no gene match: 5. The CDR3 DNA reads as TGTGCCAGTAGTATGATGCGGGGGTACCAGTACTTC. Its protein is CASSMMRGYQYF. Drawing the rest from reference TRBV19 and TRBJ2-5, the complete variable domain is DGGITQSPKYLFRKEGQNVTLSCEQNLNHDAMYWYRQDPGQGLRLIYYSQIVNDFQKGDIAEGYSVSREKKESFPLTVTSAQKNPTAFYLCASSMMRGYQYFGPGTRLLVL.

The chain employs TRBV15 and TRBJ2-2; possible D gene TRBD2, 7 bases. V lost 0 bases and J lost 0, with 14 bases in between. Germline assignment: CDR1 LNHNV and CDR2 YYDKDF (reference sequence). CDR3 length equals 18 residues. The CDR3 here is CATSREVGGGTNTGELFF. In DNA form, the CDR3 reads TGTGCCACCAGCAGAGAGGTGGGAGGGGGGACGAACACCGGGGAGCTGTTTTTT.

Only one count was recorded for this clone. Other DNA sequences in the same sample also yield this CDR3. V gene TRBV27 combines with J gene TRBJ2-1, with 10 bases identical to TRBD1. Germline CDR1 is MNHEY and CDR2 is SMNVEV (reference sequence). The CDR3 has 15 residues. Unmatched junction bases numbered 2, after V lost 5 bases and J lost 1 base. The CDR3 sequence: CASSPDRGSYNEQFF. CDR3 sequence (DNA): TGTGCCAGCAGTCCGGACAGGGGGTCCTACAATGAGCAGTTCTTC.

CDR3 in amino acids: CASSQSLSPAGELFF. CDR3 nucleotide sequence: TGTGCCAGCAGCCAGTCTCTTTCCCCTGCCGGGGAGCTGTTTTTT. The V call is TRBV4-2, the J call TRBJ2-2; D not resolved. V was pared by 3 bases and J by 6 bases, with 14 bases between. This CDR3 has 15 residues. The germline V gene has CDR1 LGHNA and CDR2 YNFKEQ.

V usage is TRBV4-3 and J usage is TRBJ2-3; maybe TRBD1 (5 bases). V was shortened by 0 bases and J by 7 bases, with 20 bases between the two germline ends. The CDR3 extends over 17 amino acids. The V gene's germline CDR1 is LGHNA and CDR2 YSLEER. The chain's CDR3 is CASSQDFWVKQDYTQYF. The CDR3 DNA sequence: TGCGCCAGCAGCCAAGATTTCTGGGTAAAACAGGATTATACGCAGTATTTT.

The rearrangement links TRBV5-8 to TRBJ2-1; 10 positions agree with TRBD1. Germline V gene lookup returns CDR1 SGHTS and CDR2 YDEGEE. The CDR3 is 13 amino acids. Unmatched junction bases numbered 0, after V lost 3 bases and J lost 6 bases. The CDR3: CASSWTGGNEQFF. Here the CDR3 DNA reads TGTGCCAGCAGCTGGACAGGGGGCAATGAGCAGTTCTTC.

The chain links TRBV7-3 to TRBJ1-1, with 7 bases aligning to TRBD1. This CDR3 is 13 amino acids long. Germline-derived CDR1 and CDR2 are SGHTA and FQGTGA. The V and J ends lost 1 base and 4 bases, in that order; junction bases with no gene match: 0. The CDR3 DNA is TGTGCCAGCAGCTTAAACAGGGGCACTGAAGCTTTCTTT. This translates into CASSLNRGTEAFF. Based on the CDR3 plus reference TRBV7-3 and TRBJ1-1, the full variable domain is GAGVSQTPSNKVTEKGKYVELRCDPISGHTALYWYRQSLGQGPEFLIYFQGTGAADDSGLPNDRFFAVRPEGSVSTLKIQRTERGDSAVYLCASSLNRGTEAFFGQGTRLTVV.

The CDR3 spells CASSPRVKETQYF. The CDR3, as DNA: TGTGCCAGTAGTCCCAGGGTTAAGGAGACCCAGTACTTC. This chain connects TRBV19 to TRBJ2-5; the D gene is possibly TRBD1 (5 bases). Trimming left V 5 bases short and J 5 bases short, with 12 bases between. Looked up from germline, CDR1 is LNHDA and CDR2 is SQIVND (reference sequence). The CDR3 covers 13 residues.

V is TRBV5-4 and J is TRBJ2-5, with 9 bases fitting TRBD2. V shed 3 bases, J shed 4 bases, and the junction held 7 bases outside the gene matches. Germline loops: CDR1 SGHNT, CDR2 YYREEE (reference sequence). This CDR3 is 15 amino acids long. The CDR3 nucleotides are TGTGCCAGCAGCTCCGACTGGCGGGAGGGAGAGACCCAGTACTTC. Its protein product is CASSSDWREGETQYF. Variable domain in full (rest from reference TRBV5-4 and TRBJ2-5): ETGVTQSPTHLIKTRGQQVTLRCSSQSGHNTVSWYQQALGQGPQFIFQYYREEENGRGNFPPRFSGLQFPNYSSELNVNALELDDSALYLCASSSDWREGETQYFGPGTRLLVL.

The J gene is TRBJ1-5, the V gene TRBV11-2; D possibly corresponds to TRBD1 (5 bases). V was cut by 3 bases and J by 6 bases, with 9 bases left in between. This CDR3 has 13 residues. Per germline, CDR1 SGHAT and CDR2 FQNNGV. For the CDR3, the DNA is TGTGCCAGCAGCTTTTTTCAGGGTCAGCCCCAGCATTTT. Amino acid sequence: CASSFFQGQPQHF. The full variable domain, in which reference TRBV11-2 and TRBJ1-5 provide the parts outside the CDR3, is EAGVAQSPRYKIIEKRQSVAFWCNPISGHATLYWYQQILGQGPKLLIQFQNNGVVDDSQLPKDRFSAERLKGVDSTLKIQPAKLEDSAVYLCASSFFQGQPQHFGDGTRLSIL.

The chain uses TRBV10-3 and TRBJ1-5, with TRBD1 matching 11 bases. The CDR3 is 15 residues long. Germline lookup yields CDR1 ENHRY and CDR2 SYGVKD. The V and J ends lost 11 bases and 1 base, in that order; junction bases with no gene match: 7. CDR3 in DNA: TGTGCCGCCGGACAGGGGGCGGGGAGCAATCAGCCCCAGCATTTT. The encoded protein is CAAGQGAGSNQPQHF.

The rearrangement joins TRBV6-1 to TRBJ1-1, with 10 positions matching TRBD1. V shed 2 bases, J shed 5 bases, and the junction held 5 bases outside the gene matches. CDR1 MNHNS and CDR2 SASEGT come from the germline V gene. CDR3 size: 15 residues. The CDR3 bases are TGTGCCAGCAGTGAAACCTGGACAGGGGGGACTGAAGCTTTCTTT. It specifies CASSETWTGGTEAFF.

The chain links TRBV6-5 to TRBJ2-1; 7 bases align to TRBD2. V was pared by 2 bases and J by 7 bases, with 11 bases of the junction left unmatched. This CDR3 comprises 16 residues. Germline V gives CDR1 MNHEY, CDR2 SVGAGI. In DNA form, the CDR3 reads TGTGCCAGCAGTTACGGGGCGGGAGAGGTGTTGAATGAGCAGTTCTTC. Protein sequence: CASSYGAGEVLNEQFF.

The chain joins TRBV7-9 to TRBJ2-5; 7 nucleotides line up with TRBD1. Germline lookup yields CDR1 SEHNR and CDR2 FQNEAQ (reference sequence). The trim removed 5 bases at V and 1 base at J, leaving 4 bases unmatched. The CDR3 runs 14 residues. DNA of the CDR3: TGTGCCAGCAGCGACTGGGACAGCCAAGAGACCCAGTACTTC. Amino acids: CASSDWDSQETQYF.

The rearrangement joins TRBV27 to TRBJ1-2, with unresolved D. The germline gives CDR1 MNHEY, CDR2 SMNVEV (reference sequence). CDR3 length: 13 residues. The V and J ends lost 6 bases and 6 bases respectively, with 14 bases between them. The CDR3 reads CASSARWGDGYTF. The CDR3 region has the DNA TGTGCCAGCAGCGCACGGTGGGGAGATGGCTACACCTTC.

This clone was seen only once. J is TRBJ2-1 and V is TRBV27, with D tentatively TRBD2 (5 bases). Trimming removed 4 bases from V and 6 bases from J, with 25 bases in between. CDR3 length: 18 amino acids. Germline V lookup: CDR1 MNHEY, CDR2 SMNVEV (reference sequence). The CDR3 bases are TGTGCCAGCAGTTCCCCTGAACCTGGACCCCAAGCGGCCAATGAGCAGTTCTTC. As protein: CASSSPEPGPQAANEQFF.

The gene calls are TRBV19 and TRBJ2-4, with a weak D call TRBD2 (5 bases). Germline V gene sequence: CDR1 LNHDA, CDR2 SQIVND (reference sequence). CDR3 length equals 15 residues. The ends were cut back, 7 bases at V and 3 bases at J, with 16 bases in the middle. CDR3 bases: TGTGCCAGTAAGGTGGGGAGTTCTTTCAAAAACATTCAGTACTTC. Residues: CASKVGSSFKNIQYF. Using reference TRBV19 and TRBJ2-4 for the parts outside the CDR3, the full variable domain is DGGITQSPKYLFRKEGQNVTLSCEQNLNHDAMYWYRQDPGQGLRLIYYSQIVNDFQKGDIAEGYSVSREKKESFPLTVTSAQKNPTAFYLCASKVGSSFKNIQYFGAGTRLSVL.

Note on this clone: This specimen includes other DNA sequences encoding the same CDR3. V is TRBV7-9 and J is TRBJ1-2, with a possible D match to TRBD1 (6 bases). The germline CDR1 and CDR2 sequences are SEHNR and FQNEAQ (reference sequence). V was pared by 1 base and J by 5 bases, with 11 bases between. CDR3 length equals 14 residues. The CDR3 loop is CASSLGAGDYGYTF. CDR3 nucleotides: TGTGCCAGCAGCTTAGGTGCAGGGGATTATGGCTACACCTTC.

J is TRBJ2-1 and V is TRBV27, with 8 bases fitting TRBD2. V lost 3 bases to trimming and J lost 2 bases; unmatched junction nucleotides: 3. Germline-derived CDR1 and CDR2 are MNHEY and SMNVEV (reference sequence). The CDR3 is made up of 15 amino acids. The CDR3 loop is CASSLGGLAYNEQFF. The CDR3 DNA is TGTGCCAGCAGTTTGGGGGGACTAGCCTACAATGAGCAGTTCTTC.

The chain carries TRBV27 and TRBJ2-2, with D possibly matching TRBD2 (5 bases). Germline V gene lookup returns CDR1 MNHEY and CDR2 SMNVEV (reference sequence). The CDR3 sequence is 14 residues long. V gave up 8 bases and J gave up 4 bases, with 14 bases separating them. CDR3 protein: CASGDSVPTGELFF. Written as DNA, the CDR3 is TGTGCCAGCGGAGATAGCGTACCCACCGGGGAGCTGTTTTTT.

The chain carries TRBV30 and TRBJ2-7; no clear D gene. Trimming took 0 bases from V and 0 from J, leaving 6 bases between them. The germline CDR1 and CDR2 sequences are GTSNPN and SVGIG (reference sequence). The CDR3 loop spans 13 amino acids. DNA for the CDR3: TGTGCCTGGAGTGTTCCGGACTCCTACGAGCAGTACTTC. The encoded protein is CAWSVPDSYEQYF.